This record covers a single T cell receptor (beta chain). TCRdb ran MiXCR on the 5' RACE reads and lists one entry per CDR3 protein. The sample carries about 920,000 distinct CDR3 sequences, about 12% recorded once. This sample is drawn from a study of identical twins. Germline V gene data show CDR1 as ENHRY and CDR2 as SYGVKD. The CDR3 has 15 amino acids. With 4 bases clipped from V and 2 bases from J, the junction kept 4 bases outside the gene matches. These data also featured in a second study, about yellow fever vaccine responses in identical twins.

Sequencing was performed on PBMCs. This chain uses TRBV10-3 with TRBJ2-3; 9 bases are a match to TRBD2. The sequence was obtained from a woman between 18 and 29 years old in good health. The CDR3 bases are TGTGCCATCAGTGGCAGCGGGGGGACCACAGATACGCAGTATTTT. As protein: CAISGSGGTTDTQYF.